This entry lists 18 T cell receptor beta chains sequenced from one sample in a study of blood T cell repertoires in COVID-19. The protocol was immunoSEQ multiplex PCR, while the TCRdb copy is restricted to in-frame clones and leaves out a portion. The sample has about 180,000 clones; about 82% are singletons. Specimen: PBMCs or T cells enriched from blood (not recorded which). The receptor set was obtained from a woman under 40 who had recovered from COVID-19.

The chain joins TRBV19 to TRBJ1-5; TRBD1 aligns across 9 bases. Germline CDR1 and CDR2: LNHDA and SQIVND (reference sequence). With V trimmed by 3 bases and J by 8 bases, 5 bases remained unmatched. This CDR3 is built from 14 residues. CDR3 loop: CASSIGTGRKPQHF. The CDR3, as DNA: TGTGCCAGTAGTATCGGGACAGGGAGAAAGCCCCAGCATTTT.

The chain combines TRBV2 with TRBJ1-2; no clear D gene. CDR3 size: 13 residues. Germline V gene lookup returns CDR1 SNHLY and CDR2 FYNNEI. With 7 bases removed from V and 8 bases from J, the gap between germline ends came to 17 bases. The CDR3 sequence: CASTVTRDRGYTF. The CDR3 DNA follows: TGTGCCAGCACCGTAACTAGGGATAGGGGCTACACCTTC.

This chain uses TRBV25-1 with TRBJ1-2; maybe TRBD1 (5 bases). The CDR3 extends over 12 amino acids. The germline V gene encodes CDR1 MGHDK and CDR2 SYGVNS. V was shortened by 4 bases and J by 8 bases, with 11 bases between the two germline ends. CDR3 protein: CASSVGVGGYTF. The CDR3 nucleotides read TGTGCCAGCAGTGTAGGGGTGGGAGGCTACACCTTC.

The CDR3: CASSQGLGDTIYF. Written as DNA, the CDR3 is TGTGCCAGCAGCCAGGGCCTCGGAGACACCATATATTTT. This rearrangement joins TRBV7-9 to TRBJ1-3, with a tentative D call TRBD1 (5 bases). Germline CDR1 and CDR2: SEHNR and FQNEAQ (reference sequence). The CDR3 has 13 residues. The ends were cut back, 5 bases at V and 8 bases at J, with 13 bases in the middle.

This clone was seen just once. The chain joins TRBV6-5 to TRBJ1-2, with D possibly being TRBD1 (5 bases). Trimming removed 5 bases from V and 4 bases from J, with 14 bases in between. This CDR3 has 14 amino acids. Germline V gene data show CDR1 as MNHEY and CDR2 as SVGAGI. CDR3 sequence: CASSTQGGAYGYTF. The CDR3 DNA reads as TGTGCCAGCAGTACCCAGGGTGGAGCCTATGGCTACACCTTC.

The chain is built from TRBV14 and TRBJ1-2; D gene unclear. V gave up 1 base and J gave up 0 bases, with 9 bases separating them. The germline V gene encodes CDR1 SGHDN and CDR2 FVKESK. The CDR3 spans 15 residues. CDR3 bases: TGTGCCAGCAGCCAAGTTGGAGGTACTAACTATGGCTACACCTTC. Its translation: CASSQVGGTNYGYTF.

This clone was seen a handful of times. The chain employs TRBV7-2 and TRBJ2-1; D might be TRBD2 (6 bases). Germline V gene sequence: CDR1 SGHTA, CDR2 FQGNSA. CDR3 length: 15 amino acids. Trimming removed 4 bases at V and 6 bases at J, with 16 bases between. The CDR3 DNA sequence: TGTGCCAGCAGCTCCACTAGCTCATCTCCCAATGAGCAGTTCTTC. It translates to CASSSTSSSPNEQFF.

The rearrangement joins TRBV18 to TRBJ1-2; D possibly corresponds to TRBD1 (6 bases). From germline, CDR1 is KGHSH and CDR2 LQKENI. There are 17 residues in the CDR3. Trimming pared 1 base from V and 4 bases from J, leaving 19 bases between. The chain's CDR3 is CASSPLSGAGEGYGYTF. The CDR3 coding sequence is TGTGCCAGCTCACCACTAAGTGGAGCAGGGGAAGGCTATGGCTACACCTTC.

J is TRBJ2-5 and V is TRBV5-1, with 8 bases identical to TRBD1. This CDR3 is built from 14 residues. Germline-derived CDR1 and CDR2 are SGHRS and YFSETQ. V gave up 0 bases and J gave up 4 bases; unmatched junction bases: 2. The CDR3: CASSLGQGLETQYF. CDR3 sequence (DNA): TGCGCCAGCAGCTTGGGACAGGGGTTAGAGACCCAGTACTTC.

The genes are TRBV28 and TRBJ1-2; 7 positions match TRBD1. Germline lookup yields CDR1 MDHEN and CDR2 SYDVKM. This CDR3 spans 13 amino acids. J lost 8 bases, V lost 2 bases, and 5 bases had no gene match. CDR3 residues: CASSLHGTAGYTF. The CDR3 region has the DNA TGTGCCAGCAGTTTACATGGGACAGCCGGCTACACCTTC.

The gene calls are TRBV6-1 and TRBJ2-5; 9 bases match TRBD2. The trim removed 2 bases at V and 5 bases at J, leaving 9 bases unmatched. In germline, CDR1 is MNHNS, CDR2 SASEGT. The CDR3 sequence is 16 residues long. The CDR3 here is CASSEIISGSRETQYF. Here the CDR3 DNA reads TGTGCCAGCAGTGAAATCATTAGCGGGAGCCGGGAGACCCAGTACTTC.

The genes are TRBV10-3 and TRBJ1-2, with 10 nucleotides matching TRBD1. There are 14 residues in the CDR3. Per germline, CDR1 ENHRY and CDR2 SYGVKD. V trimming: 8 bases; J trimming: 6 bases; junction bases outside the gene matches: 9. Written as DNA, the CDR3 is TGTGCCATCCGTTCGGAGGGACAGGGGAATGGCTACACCTTC. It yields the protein CAIRSEGQGNGYTF.

The chain's CDR3 is CASSPGLAGINEQFF. CDR3 coding DNA: TGTGCCAGCAGCCCCGGACTAGCGGGAATCAATGAGCAGTTCTTC. The chain has TRBV11-3 and TRBJ2-1, with 12 bases lining up with TRBD2. Germline V CDR1 and CDR2: SGHNT, YENEEA. With V trimmed by 5 bases and J by 6 bases, 5 bases remained unmatched. The length of the CDR3 is 15 residues.

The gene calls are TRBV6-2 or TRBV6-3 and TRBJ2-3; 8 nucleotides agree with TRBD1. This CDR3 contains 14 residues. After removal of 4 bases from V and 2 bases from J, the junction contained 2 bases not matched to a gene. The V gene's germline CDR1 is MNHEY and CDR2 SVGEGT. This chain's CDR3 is CASSSQGDTDTQYF. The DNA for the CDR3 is TGTGCCAGCAGTTCACAGGGGGACACAGATACGCAGTATTTT.

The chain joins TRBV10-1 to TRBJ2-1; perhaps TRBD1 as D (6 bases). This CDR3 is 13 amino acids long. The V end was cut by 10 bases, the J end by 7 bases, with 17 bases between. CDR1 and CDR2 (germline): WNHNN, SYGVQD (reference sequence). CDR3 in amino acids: CATSDRPPNEQFF. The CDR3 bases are TGCGCCACCTCAGACAGGCCCCCGAATGAGCAGTTCTTC.

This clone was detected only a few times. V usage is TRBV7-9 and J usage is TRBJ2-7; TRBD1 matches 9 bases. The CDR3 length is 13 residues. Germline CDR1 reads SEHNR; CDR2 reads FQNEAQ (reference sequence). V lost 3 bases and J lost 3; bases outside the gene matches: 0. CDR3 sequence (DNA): TGTGCCAGCAGCTTGACAGGGGGCTACGAGCAGTACTTC. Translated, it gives CASSLTGGYEQYF.

CDR3 region: CASSGGVLESTDTQYF. The CDR3 bases are TGCGCCAGCAGCGGAGGGGTCCTCGAAAGCACAGATACGCAGTATTTT. The V gene is TRBV5-1, the J gene TRBJ2-3, with TRBD2 as a possible D gene (6 bases). The ends were cut back, 4 bases at V and 0 bases at J, with 15 bases in the middle. CDR1 is SGHRS and CDR2 is YFSETQ in the germline V gene. This CDR3 is built from 16 residues.

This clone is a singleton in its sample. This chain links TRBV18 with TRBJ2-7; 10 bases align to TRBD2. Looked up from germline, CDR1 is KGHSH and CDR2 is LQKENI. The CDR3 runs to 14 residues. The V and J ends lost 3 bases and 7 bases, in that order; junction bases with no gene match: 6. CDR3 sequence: CASSPELAGVEQYF. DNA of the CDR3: TGTGCCAGCTCACCGGAGCTAGCGGGAGTTGAGCAGTACTTC.